This T cell receptor (beta chain) derives from a study of shared clonotypes between healthy human individuals. Overall study findings and caveats: Clonotypes that were shared across a handful of donors made up around 4.6% of naive CD4 clonotypes. Though the depth was large, rarefaction showed that sorted-subset sequencing was incomplete.

CD4+ cells yielded CD45RA+ naive and CD45RA-negative memory subsets. This clone was seen only once. Its antigen is undetermined. When replicate PCRs were run on sorted subsets, they used around 200 ng DNA, approximately 33,000 T cell genomes. Using immunoSEQ multiplex PCR, the repertoire was profiled, and TCRdb retains in-frame clones only, with some absent. In the table there are more than 2 million clones, about 94% of which are singletons. Germline V gene lookup returns CDR1 SGHRS and CDR2 YFSETQ. V was trimmed by 3 bases and J by 7 bases, leaving 14 bases between them. CDR3 length: 14 residues. The chain links TRBV5-1 to TRBJ1-5; D uncertain. Sequenced: naive CD4+ T cells sorted from blood. Documented subset: CD45RA+ positively selected. The clonotype was recovered from a man aged 18-30 years in good health. The DNA for the CDR3 is TGCGCCAGCAGCTCCCGGGCCCAAGGGCAGCCCCAGCATTTT. It codes for CASSSRAQGQPQHF. Full variable domain (rest looked up from reference TRBV5-1 and TRBJ1-5): KAGVTQTPRYLIKTRGQQVTLSCSPISGHRSVSWYQQTPGQGLQFLFEYFSETQRNKGNFPGRFSGRQFSNSRSEMNVSTLELGDSALYLCASSSRAQGQPQHFGDGTRLSIL.